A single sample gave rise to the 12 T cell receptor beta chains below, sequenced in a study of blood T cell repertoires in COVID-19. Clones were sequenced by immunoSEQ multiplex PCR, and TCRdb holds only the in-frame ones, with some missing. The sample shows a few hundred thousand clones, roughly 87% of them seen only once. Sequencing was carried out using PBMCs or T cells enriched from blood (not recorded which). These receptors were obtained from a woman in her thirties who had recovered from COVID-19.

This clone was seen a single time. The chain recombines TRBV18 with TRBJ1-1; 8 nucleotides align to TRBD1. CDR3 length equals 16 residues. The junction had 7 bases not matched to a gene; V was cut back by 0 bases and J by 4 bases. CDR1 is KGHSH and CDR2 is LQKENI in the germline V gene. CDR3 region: CASSPPKAQGATEAFF. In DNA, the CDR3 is TGTGCCAGCTCACCACCGAAGGCTCAGGGGGCCACTGAAGCTTTCTTT.

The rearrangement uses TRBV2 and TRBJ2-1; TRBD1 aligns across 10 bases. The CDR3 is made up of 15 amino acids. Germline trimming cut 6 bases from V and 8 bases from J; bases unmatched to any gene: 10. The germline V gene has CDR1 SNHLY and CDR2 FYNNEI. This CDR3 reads CASSPRTGGNYEQFF. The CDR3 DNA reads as TGTGCCAGCAGCCCGAGGACAGGGGGTAATTATGAGCAGTTCTTC.

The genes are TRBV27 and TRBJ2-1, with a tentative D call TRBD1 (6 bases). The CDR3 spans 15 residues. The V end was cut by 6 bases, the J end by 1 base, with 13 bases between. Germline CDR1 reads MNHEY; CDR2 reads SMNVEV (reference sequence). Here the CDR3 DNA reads TGTGCCAGCAGCCCGCCAGGGACATCCTACAATGAGCAGTTCTTC. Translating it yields CASSPPGTSYNEQFF.

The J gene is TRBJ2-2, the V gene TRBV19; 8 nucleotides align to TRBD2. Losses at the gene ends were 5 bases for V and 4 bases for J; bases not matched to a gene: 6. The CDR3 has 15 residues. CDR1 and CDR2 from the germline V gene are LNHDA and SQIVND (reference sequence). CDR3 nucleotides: TGTGCCAGTAGTTCCCCGGGACTAGTCACCGGGGAGCTGTTTTTT. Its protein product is CASSSPGLVTGELFF.

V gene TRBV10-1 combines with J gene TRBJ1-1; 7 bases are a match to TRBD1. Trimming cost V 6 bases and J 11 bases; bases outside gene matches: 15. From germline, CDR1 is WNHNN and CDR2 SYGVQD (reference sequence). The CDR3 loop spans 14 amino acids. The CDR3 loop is CASSDDRVGSKAFF. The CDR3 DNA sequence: TGCGCCAGCAGCGACGACAGGGTCGGCTCCAAGGCTTTCTTT.

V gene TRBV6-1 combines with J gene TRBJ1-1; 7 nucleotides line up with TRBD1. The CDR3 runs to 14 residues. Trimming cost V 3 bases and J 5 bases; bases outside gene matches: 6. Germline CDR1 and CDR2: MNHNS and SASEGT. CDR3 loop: CASSDAEGATEAFF. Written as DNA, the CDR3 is TGTGCCAGCAGTGACGCCGAGGGGGCGACTGAAGCTTTCTTT.

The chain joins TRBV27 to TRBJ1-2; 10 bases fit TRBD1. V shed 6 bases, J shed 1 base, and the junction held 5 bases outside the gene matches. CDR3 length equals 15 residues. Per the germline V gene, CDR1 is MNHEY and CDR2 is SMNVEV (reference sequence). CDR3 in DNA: TGTGCCAGCAGCGACCGGGACAGGGGTAACTATGGCTACACCTTC. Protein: CASSDRDRGNYGYTF.

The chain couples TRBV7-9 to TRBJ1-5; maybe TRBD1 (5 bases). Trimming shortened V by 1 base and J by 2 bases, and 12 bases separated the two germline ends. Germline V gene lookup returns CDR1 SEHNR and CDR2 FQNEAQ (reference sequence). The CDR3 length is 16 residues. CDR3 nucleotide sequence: TGTGCCAGCAGCTTAGTTGCAGGGTGGGGCAATCAGCCCCAGCATTTT. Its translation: CASSLVAGWGNQPQHF.

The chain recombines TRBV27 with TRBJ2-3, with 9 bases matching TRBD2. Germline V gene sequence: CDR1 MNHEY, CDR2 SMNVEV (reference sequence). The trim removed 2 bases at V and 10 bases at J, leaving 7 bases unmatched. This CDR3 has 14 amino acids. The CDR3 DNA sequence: TGTGCCAGCAGTTTAGGGACTAGCTCCAATCCGCAGTATTTT. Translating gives CASSLGTSSNPQYF.

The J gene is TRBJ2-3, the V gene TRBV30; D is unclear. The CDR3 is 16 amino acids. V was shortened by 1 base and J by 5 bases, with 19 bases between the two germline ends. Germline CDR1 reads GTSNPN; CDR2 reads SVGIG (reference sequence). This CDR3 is CAWSAGSHSLGDTQYF. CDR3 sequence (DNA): TGTGCCTGGAGTGCTGGTTCTCATAGCCTGGGAGATACGCAGTATTTT. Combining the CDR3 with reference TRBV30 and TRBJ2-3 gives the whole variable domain SQTIHQWPATLVQPVGSPLSLECTVEGTSNPNLYWYRQAAGRGLQLLFYSVGIGQISSEVPQNLSASRPQDRQFILSSKKLLLSDSGFYLCAWSAGSHSLGDTQYFGPGTRLTVL.

The chain's CDR3 is CASGPLGGGSGNTIYF. Written as DNA, the CDR3 is TGTGCTAGTGGTCCCCTGGGGGGGGGATCTGGAAACACCATATATTTT. This chain connects TRBV12-5 to TRBJ1-3, with D maybe TRBD1 (5 bases). Germline CDR1 and CDR2: LGHNT and FRNRAP. This CDR3 contains 16 residues. Between the trimmed V and J ends, which lost 5 bases and 1 base, there was a span of 15 bases.

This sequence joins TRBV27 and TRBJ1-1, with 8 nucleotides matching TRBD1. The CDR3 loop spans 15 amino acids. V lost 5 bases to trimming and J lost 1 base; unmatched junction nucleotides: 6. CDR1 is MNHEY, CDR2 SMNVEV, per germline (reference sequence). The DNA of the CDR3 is TGTGCCAGCAGTAACCGGGACAGGAGGAACACTGAAGCTTTCTTT. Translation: CASSNRDRRNTEAFF.